A single sample gave rise to the 30 T cell receptor beta chains below, sequenced in a study of T cells in Graves' hyperthyroidism and ophthalmopathy. Amplification yielded TCR beta CDR3 regions, with RNA transcripts as the source. TCR CDR3 regions were first amplified by RT-PCR with HTBI primers. TCRdb fed the multiplex PCR reads into MiXCR, producing one record per CDR3 protein. The sample lists about 360,000 distinct CDR3 sequences, around 25% occurring once. Material: blood. These receptors originate from a man aged 45-65 years with Graves' hyperthyroidism.

This clonotype showed up many times. The chain is built from TRBV12-3 or TRBV12-4 and TRBJ2-7; a possible D gene is TRBD2 (6 bases). The CDR3 runs 14 residues. V lost 2 bases to trimming and J lost 6 bases, with 14 bases between them. CDR3: CASSLTGATVEQYF. CDR3 DNA: TGTGCCAGCAGTTTAACGGGAGCCACGGTCGAGCAGTACTTC.

The table lists this clonotype with many counts. The gene calls are TRBV5-1 and TRBJ1-1; D call uncertain. Per germline, CDR1 SGHRS and CDR2 YFSETQ. There are 15 residues in the CDR3. The V gene lost 6 bases and the J gene lost 1 base, with 16 bases spanning the gap. The CDR3 sequence: CASTPMARSNTEAFF. For the CDR3, the DNA is TGCGCCAGCACACCTATGGCTCGCTCGAACACTGAAGCTTTCTTT.

This clonotype turned up a few times. The V gene is TRBV30, the J gene TRBJ2-7, with D perhaps TRBD2 (5 bases). Between the trimmed V and J ends, which lost 0 bases and 3 bases, there was a span of 9 bases. The CDR3 contains 13 residues. Germline V gene data show CDR1 as GTSNPN and CDR2 as SVGIG (reference sequence). The CDR3 nucleotides read TGTGCCTGGAGTGTCCCGGGGATCTACGAGCAGTACTTC. Its protein is CAWSVPGIYEQYF. Filled out from reference TRBV30 and TRBJ2-7, the complete variable domain reads SQTIHQWPATLVQPVGSPLSLECTVEGTSNPNLYWYRQAAGRGLQLLFYSVGIGQISSEVPQNLSASRPQDRQFILSSKKLLLSDSGFYLCAWSVPGIYEQYFGPGTRLTVT.

Ten or more counts support this clonotype. This sequence joins TRBV30 and TRBJ2-1, with 14 nucleotides matching TRBD2. V trimming: 1 base; J trimming: 5 bases; junction bases outside the gene matches: 13. From germline, CDR1 is GTSNPN and CDR2 SVGIG (reference sequence). The CDR3 has 19 amino acids. CDR3 in amino acids: CAWSETPGLAGVIDNEQFF. CDR3 sequence (DNA): TGTGCCTGGAGTGAAACTCCGGGACTAGCGGGAGTGATAGACAATGAGCAGTTCTTC.

This clonotype showed up many times. DNA of the CDR3: TGCGCCAGCAGCTTGGTAGCTAGGGCCCTCTCCTACGAGCAGTACTTC. Protein sequence: CASSLVARALSYEQYF. The chain has TRBV5-1 and TRBJ2-7; D not certain. The V gene lost 0 bases and the J gene lost 0 bases, with 13 bases spanning the gap. The CDR3 covers 16 residues. Germline V CDR1 and CDR2: SGHRS, YFSETQ.

The chain is built from TRBV5-1 and TRBJ2-3; 14 positions match TRBD2. V trimming: 0 bases; J trimming: 4 bases; junction bases outside the gene matches: 4. This CDR3 is built from 17 residues. Germline V CDR1 and CDR2: SGHRS, YFSETQ. The CDR3 protein is CASSLGGLAGGSDTQYF. The CDR3 bases are TGCGCCAGCAGCTTGGGCGGACTAGCGGGAGGTTCAGATACGCAGTATTTT. Supplemented by reference TRBV5-1 and TRBJ2-3, the full variable domain reads KAGVTQTPRYLIKTRGQQVTLSCSPISGHRSVSWYQQTPGQGLQFLFEYFSETQRNKGNFPGRFSGRQFSNSRSEMNVSTLELGDSALYLCASSLGGLAGGSDTQYFGPGTRLTVL.

The chain is built from TRBV7-9 and TRBJ2-5; D is undetermined. The CDR3 covers 13 residues. Germline loops: CDR1 SEHNR, CDR2 FQNEAQ (reference sequence). V was pared by 5 bases and J by 5 bases, with 12 bases between. The CDR3 sequence is CASSSLGSETQYF. In DNA form, the CDR3 reads TGTGCCAGCAGCAGCCTAGGAAGTGAGACCCAGTACTTC.

This clonotype has just a few counts. The chain recombines TRBV6-1 with TRBJ2-5; TRBD1 aligns across 8 bases. After removal of 0 bases from V and 6 bases from J, the junction contained 9 bases not matched to a gene. The germline gives CDR1 MNHNS, CDR2 SASEGT. The CDR3 is 16 amino acids. The DNA of the CDR3 is TGTGCCAGCAGTGAAGCACGCTCAGGACAGGGAAAGACCCAGTACTTC. Its protein product is CASSEARSGQGKTQYF.

For the CDR3, the DNA is TGTGCCACCAGCAGCGGGACAGGGCAGTACGAGCAGTACTTC. This gives the protein CATSSGTGQYEQYF. The V call is TRBV15, the J call TRBJ2-7, with 9 bases lining up with TRBD1. The germline CDR1 and CDR2 sequences are LNHNV and YYDKDF (reference sequence). V was pared by 3 bases and J by 4 bases, with 4 bases of the junction left unmatched. The CDR3 contains 14 residues.

This clonotype has only a few counts. This sequence joins TRBV20-1 and TRBJ2-5; a weak D match, TRBD1 (5 bases). V lost 0 bases and J 3 bases, leaving 17 bases between the germline ends. The germline CDR1 and CDR2 sequences are DFQATT and SNEGSKA (reference sequence). The CDR3 is made up of 16 amino acids. For the CDR3, the DNA is TGCAGTGCTAGAGACCGGACACCCCGAAGCGAAGAGACCCAGTACTTC. It translates to CSARDRTPRSEETQYF.

This chain links TRBV28 with TRBJ1-1, with D unresolved. This CDR3 is built from 12 residues. Trimming took off 4 bases at V and 11 bases at J, with 14 bases between the two ends. Germline V lookup: CDR1 MDHEN, CDR2 SYDVKM. In DNA, the CDR3 is TGTGCCAGCAGTTACGACGGGGTTTACGCTTTCTTT. This sequence encodes CASSYDGVYAFF.

This clonotype was detected only a few times. This rearrangement joins TRBV2 to TRBJ2-7; D remains unclear. Germline CDR1 and CDR2: SNHLY and FYNNEI. The CDR3 is 12 amino acids. V was clipped by 4 bases and J by 6 bases, with 10 bases between them. In nucleotides, the CDR3 is TGTGCCAGCAGTGTTCAAGAGGCCGAGCAGTACTTC. Encoded protein: CASSVQEAEQYF.

The rearrangement uses TRBV5-5 and TRBJ1-1, with D perhaps matching TRBD1 (6 bases). This CDR3 spans 15 amino acids. V shed 4 bases and J shed 1 base, with 14 bases lying between them. Germline V gene data show CDR1 as SGHKS and CDR2 as YYEKEE (reference sequence). This CDR3 reads CASSRRQARNTEAFF. The CDR3 DNA reads as TGTGCCAGCAGCCGACGACAGGCGAGGAACACTGAAGCTTTCTTT.

This clonotype has at least ten counts. V and J are TRBV6-5 and TRBJ2-6, with D possibly called TRBD1 or TRBD2 (5 bases each). The CDR3 extends over 20 amino acids. Germline V gene data show CDR1 as MNHEY and CDR2 as SVGAGI. Deletions cut 0 bases from V and 4 bases from J, with 22 bases between. In nucleotides, the CDR3 is TGTGCCAGCAGTTACTCGGGCCTGAATCCACGGGGCTCCGGGGCCAACGTCCTGACTTTC. Amino acids: CASSYSGLNPRGSGANVLTF.

The chain uses TRBV20-1 and TRBJ2-7; 8 bases map to TRBD1. The CDR3 has 14 amino acids. The germline gives CDR1 DFQATT, CDR2 SNEGSKA (reference sequence). With V trimmed by 4 bases and J by 1 base, 6 bases remained unmatched. The CDR3 loop reads CSAIATGVSYEQYF. Written as DNA, the CDR3 is TGCAGTGCTATTGCGACAGGGGTTTCCTACGAGCAGTACTTC.

This clonotype was detected only a few times. The rearrangement joins TRBV7-9 to TRBJ2-1; D tentatively fits TRBD1 or TRBD2 (5 bases each). The CDR3 has 14 residues. Germline CDR1 SEHNR, CDR2 FQNEAQ (reference sequence). V was clipped by 4 bases and J by 4 bases, with 11 bases between them. The CDR3 sequence is CASSWAGAYNEQFF. For the CDR3, the DNA is TGTGCCAGCAGCTGGGCCGGGGCTTACAATGAGCAGTTCTTC.

There are many counts of this clonotype. The chain uses TRBV2 and TRBJ2-7, with unresolved D. Germline V gene data show CDR1 as SNHLY and CDR2 as FYNNEI. The CDR3 length is 10 residues. Trimming removed 3 bases from V and 3 bases from J, with 0 bases in between. The CDR3 DNA sequence: TGTGCCAGCAGTGACTACGAGCAGTACTTC. Translating it yields CASSDYEQYF.

This clonotype was detected many times. V usage is TRBV6-1 and J usage is TRBJ2-5; D not certain. V lost 2 bases to trimming and J lost 5 bases, with 15 bases between them. There are 15 residues in the CDR3. The germline gives CDR1 MNHNS, CDR2 SASEGT. CDR3 nucleotides: TGTGCCAGCAGTGAAACTCTATCGGCGTTGGAGACCCAGTACTTC. Its protein product is CASSETLSALETQYF.

This clonotype has just a few counts. V is TRBV6-1 and J is TRBJ2-5; D gene unclear. This CDR3 comprises 12 residues. V lost 1 base to trimming and J lost 6 bases, with 6 bases between them. The germline CDR1 and CDR2 sequences are MNHNS and SASEGT. CDR3 sequence reads: CASSEGMKTQYF. The CDR3 region has the DNA TGTGCCAGCAGTGAAGGGATGAAGACCCAGTACTTC.

This clonotype was observed many times. This chain joins TRBV28 and TRBJ2-1; D is uncertain. The CDR3 spans 12 residues. V was shortened by 3 bases and J by 6 bases, with 6 bases between the two germline ends. The germline CDR1 and CDR2 sequences are MDHEN and SYDVKM. The CDR3 is CASSFQFNEQFF. DNA for the CDR3: TGTGCCAGCAGTTTTCAGTTCAATGAGCAGTTCTTC.

A few counts support this clonotype. The V call is TRBV20-1, the J call TRBJ2-7; 10 bases are a match to TRBD1. Germline V gives CDR1 DFQATT, CDR2 SNEGSKA (reference sequence). The CDR3 runs 17 residues. Trimming removed 4 bases from V and 0 bases from J; junction bases left unmatched: 12. In DNA, the CDR3 is TGCAGTGCTATGGGGGACAGGGGTCGGACGAGCTCCTACGAGCAGTACTTC. Amino acid sequence: CSAMGDRGRTSSYEQYF.

The chain is built from TRBV11-2 and TRBJ1-1; D perhaps matches TRBD1 (5 bases). Germline CDR1 SGHAT, CDR2 FQNNGV. The CDR3 totals 14 residues. V lost 5 bases and J 1 base, leaving 11 bases between the germline ends. CDR3 nucleotide sequence: TGTGCCAGCAGCCGACAGTTGAGGAACACTGAAGCTTTCTTT. It translates to CASSRQLRNTEAFF. Full variable domain (rest looked up from reference TRBV11-2 and TRBJ1-1): EAGVAQSPRYKIIEKRQSVAFWCNPISGHATLYWYQQILGQGPKLLIQFQNNGVVDDSQLPKDRFSAERLKGVDSTLKIQPAKLEDSAVYLCASSRQLRNTEAFFGQGTRLTVV.

The chain recombines TRBV10-3 with TRBJ1-1; tentative D call: TRBD1 (6 bases). Trimming took 11 bases from V and 3 from J, leaving 16 bases between them. The CDR3 length is 13 residues. Germline CDR1 is ENHRY and CDR2 is SYGVKD. CDR3 nucleotide sequence: TGTGCCGCTTCGAGGGACACTTACACTGAAGCTTTCTTT. This translates into CAASRDTYTEAFF.

This clonotype was seen a handful of times. V is TRBV11-2 and J is TRBJ2-5; 7 nucleotides match TRBD2. This CDR3 contains 14 residues. Germline V lookup: CDR1 SGHAT, CDR2 FQNNGV. The junction had 7 bases not matched to a gene; V was cut back by 5 bases and J by 4 bases. The CDR3 bases are TGTGCCAGCAGCCCGCAGCGGGGAGGAGAGACCCAGTACTTC. Encoded protein: CASSPQRGGETQYF. The entire variable domain, with the rest obtained from reference TRBV11-2 and TRBJ2-5, is as follows: EAGVAQSPRYKIIEKRQSVAFWCNPISGHATLYWYQQILGQGPKLLIQFQNNGVVDDSQLPKDRFSAERLKGVDSTLKIQPAKLEDSAVYLCASSPQRGGETQYFGPGTRLLVL.

This clonotype was detected ten times or more. This sequence joins TRBV2 and TRBJ2-1; TRBD1 might be the D (5 bases). From germline, CDR1 is SNHLY and CDR2 FYNNEI. The V and J ends lost 2 bases and 5 bases respectively, with 16 bases between them. This CDR3 spans 16 amino acids. CDR3 sequence reads: CASSERGLQQNNEQFF. The CDR3 nucleotides are TGTGCCAGCAGTGAAAGGGGTCTTCAACAAAACAATGAGCAGTTCTTC.

Many counts were recorded for this clonotype. The chain combines TRBV12-3 or TRBV12-4 with TRBJ2-1; no definite D call. The CDR3 covers 12 residues. Trimming left V 8 bases short and J 9 bases short, with 14 bases between. Written as DNA, the CDR3 is TGTGCCAGCGAGTCATTCTTTGGTGAGCAGTTCTTC. It is translated as CASESFFGEQFF.

This sequence joins TRBV11-2 and TRBJ2-2; 10 bases are shared with TRBD2. The CDR3 spans 16 residues. V shed 6 bases, J shed 6 bases, and the junction held 10 bases outside the gene matches. The germline V gene encodes CDR1 SGHAT and CDR2 FQNNGV. The chain's CDR3 is CASSVIQREGPGELFF. DNA for the CDR3: TGTGCCAGCAGTGTAATCCAGCGGGAGGGCCCCGGGGAGCTGTTTTTT. Based on the CDR3 plus reference TRBV11-2 and TRBJ2-2, the full variable domain is EAGVAQSPRYKIIEKRQSVAFWCNPISGHATLYWYQQILGQGPKLLIQFQNNGVVDDSQLPKDRFSAERLKGVDSTLKIQPAKLEDSAVYLCASSVIQREGPGELFFGEGSRLTVL.

V is TRBV2 and J is TRBJ2-5; D gene uncertain. The CDR3 length is 14 residues. Germline V gives CDR1 SNHLY, CDR2 FYNNEI. The V and J ends lost 6 bases and 2 bases respectively, with 13 bases between them. This chain's CDR3 is CASSVAGSQETQYF. The CDR3 region has the DNA TGTGCCAGCAGCGTAGCTGGCAGTCAAGAGACCCAGTACTTC.

The rearrangement uses TRBV7-9 and TRBJ1-1, with D unresolved. The CDR3 has 16 residues. The V end was cut by 1 base, the J end by 0 bases, with 12 bases between. Per germline, CDR1 SEHNR and CDR2 FQNEAQ (reference sequence). The CDR3 DNA reads TGTGCCAGCAGCTTAGGCAGGTGGGGAATGAACACTGAAGCTTTCTTT. The encoded protein is CASSLGRWGMNTEAFF.

This clonotype was seen ten or more times. The chain carries TRBV6-1 and TRBJ1-5, with D possibly TRBD1 on 6 matching bases. The V gene's germline CDR1 is MNHNS and CDR2 SASEGT. This CDR3 region has 13 residues. V lost 6 bases and J 11 bases, leaving 17 bases between the germline ends. The CDR3 protein is CASRPGGLATQHF. CDR3 in DNA: TGTGCCAGCAGACCCGGGGGGCTGGCCACCCAGCATTTT.